The 31 T cell receptor beta chains below come from one sample, sequenced in a study of blood T cell repertoires in COVID-19. The assay was immunoSEQ multiplex PCR, and TCRdb's table has in-frame clones only and misses some. The sample lists roughly 250,000 clones, around 83% seen once, with around 7.9% in the top ten. Sequencing input: peripheral blood. All receptors derive from a man between 35 and 55 years old with active or convalescent COVID-19.

J is TRBJ2-2 and V is TRBV14, with 7 bases identical to TRBD1. Germline assignment: CDR1 SGHDN and CDR2 FVKESK. This CDR3 spans 13 amino acids. After removal of 2 bases from V and 7 bases from J, the junction contained 1 base not matched to a gene. CDR3 sequence reads: CASSQYRGGELFF. As DNA, the CDR3 is TGTGCCAGCAGCCAATACAGGGGCGGGGAGCTGTTTTTT.

The sample holds one count of this clone. The V call is TRBV12-2, the J call TRBJ1-4; no check of the table's D call, TRBD1, against the DNA was made. TRBV12-2 has pseudogene status. The CDR3 length is 15 residues. CDR3: CASRSVIYSIEKLFF. CDR3 sequence (DNA): TGTGCAAGTCGCTCTGTCATTTACAGTATTGAAAAACTGTTTTTT.

The rearrangement uses TRBV7-9 and TRBJ1-1; TRBD1 is a possible D gene (6 bases). Germline-derived CDR1 and CDR2 are SEHNR and FQNEAQ (reference sequence). CDR3 length equals 15 residues. V was shortened by 5 bases and J by 4 bases, with 17 bases between the two germline ends. The CDR3: CASSQQGGVSTEAFF. DNA of the CDR3: TGTGCCAGCAGCCAACAGGGTGGGGTTAGCACTGAAGCTTTCTTT.

The chain has TRBV6-2 or TRBV6-3 and TRBJ2-1; TRBD1 matches 7 bases. The germline CDR1 and CDR2 sequences are MNHEY and SVGEGT. With 6 bases clipped from V and 7 bases from J, the junction kept 9 bases outside the gene matches. This CDR3 region has 14 residues. CDR3 DNA: TGTGCCAGCAGCACTACCGGGACAGTGAATGAGCAGTTCTTC. As protein: CASSTTGTVNEQFF.

V and J are TRBV28 and TRBJ2-7; TRBD2 matches 7 bases. CDR1 is MDHEN and CDR2 is SYDVKM in the germline V gene. V shed 5 bases and J 4 bases; nucleotides not matched to a gene: 11. The CDR3 runs to 15 residues. The CDR3 DNA reads as TGTGCCAGCAGTCGACGCTGGGGGGAGGGATACGAGCAGTACTTC. Its translation: CASSRRWGEGYEQYF.

This chain uses TRBV28 with TRBJ1-5; 9 bases are shared with TRBD1. After removal of 6 bases from V and 6 bases from J, the junction contained 12 bases not matched to a gene. Germline assignment: CDR1 MDHEN and CDR2 SYDVKM. The CDR3 extends over 16 amino acids. The CDR3 sequence: CASRKLTGGVGQPQHF. The CDR3 region has the DNA TGTGCCAGCAGGAAACTTACAGGGGGCGTCGGTCAGCCCCAGCATTTT.

The table lists this clone with a few counts. The V call is TRBV3-1 (or the pseudogene TRBV3-2), the J call TRBJ1-2, with 8 bases identical to TRBD1. The CDR3 has 14 residues. Germline V gene data show CDR1 as LGHDT and CDR2 as YNNKEL (reference sequence). V was pared by 7 bases and J by 7 bases, with 11 bases of the junction left unmatched. The CDR3: CASTEGQGWGGYTF. The CDR3 DNA follows: TGTGCCAGCACCGAAGGACAGGGCTGGGGTGGCTACACCTTC.

The CDR3 DNA is TGTGCCAGCAGCCCGCGACAGGGTGGTGGCTACACCTTC. Its translation: CASSPRQGGGYTF. This chain connects TRBV5-6 to TRBJ1-2; 7 positions agree with TRBD1. CDR1 and CDR2 from the germline V gene are SGHDT and YYEEEE. The junction had 7 bases not matched to a gene; V was cut back by 4 bases and J by 7 bases. The CDR3 has 13 amino acids. Full variable domain (outside the CDR3, taken from reference TRBV5-6 and TRBJ1-2): DAGVTQSPTHLIKTRGQQVTLRCSPKSGHDTVSWYQQALGQGPQFIFQYYEEEERQRGNFPDRFSGHQFPNYSSELNVNALLLGDSALYLCASSPRQGGGYTFGSGTRLTVV.

J is TRBJ1-5 and V is TRBV12-5; D gene uncertain. The CDR3 sequence is 15 residues long. CDR1 and CDR2 from the germline V gene are LGHNT and FRNRAP. Trimming took 0 bases from V and 0 from J, leaving 6 bases between them. CDR3 region: CASGLVLGSNQPQHF. CDR3 DNA: TGTGCTAGTGGTTTGGTACTAGGTAGCAATCAGCCCCAGCATTTT.

This chain joins TRBV11-1 and TRBJ1-3, with 10 bases matching TRBD1. The CDR3 contains 16 residues. V shed 5 bases, J shed 1 base, and the junction held 5 bases outside the gene matches. Germline assignment: CDR1 SGHAT and CDR2 FQDESV (reference sequence). The CDR3 here is CASSPRDRGSGNTIYF. For the CDR3, the DNA is TGTGCCAGCAGCCCCCGGGACAGGGGATCTGGAAACACCATATATTTT.

CDR3 in amino acids: CASSPQDRGNYGYTF. In nucleotides, the CDR3 is TGTGCCAGTAGTCCCCAGGACAGGGGAAACTATGGCTACACCTTC. The rearrangement joins TRBV19 to TRBJ1-2; 9 bases map to TRBD1. With 5 bases clipped from V and 2 bases from J, the junction kept 6 bases outside the gene matches. CDR3 length: 15 amino acids. Germline CDR1 and CDR2: LNHDA and SQIVND (reference sequence).

The V call is TRBV7-2, the J call TRBJ2-5; TRBD1 agrees at 9 bases. CDR1 is SGHTA, CDR2 FQGNSA, per germline. CDR3 length equals 16 residues. V lost 1 base, J lost 5 bases, and 8 bases stayed unmatched. CDR3 DNA sequence: TGTGCCAGCAGCTTAGAAACAGGGGGCGCGCGTGAGACCCAGTACTTC. The encoded protein is CASSLETGGARETQYF. The full variable domain, rest sourced from reference TRBV7-2 and TRBJ2-5, is GAGVSQSPSNKVTEKGKDVELRCDPISGHTALYWYRQSLGQGLEFLIYFQGNSAPDKSGLPSDRFSAERTGGSVSTLTIQRTQQEDSAVYLCASSLETGGARETQYFGPGTRLLVL.

V usage is TRBV27 and J usage is TRBJ2-7; TRBD1 matches 7 bases. The V gene's germline CDR1 is MNHEY and CDR2 SMNVEV (reference sequence). This CDR3 spans 16 amino acids. J lost 3 bases, V lost 3 bases, and 11 bases had no gene match. In nucleotides, the CDR3 is TGTGCCAGCAGTTTGTTACCCGGGACAGAGAGCTACGAGCAGTACTTC. It yields the protein CASSLLPGTESYEQYF.

This clone is a singleton in its sample. The CDR3 loop reads CAWMQERTTPYEQYF. As DNA, the CDR3 is TGTGCCTGGATGCAGGAAAGGACTACCCCCTACGAGCAGTACTTC. J is TRBJ2-7 and V is TRBV30; tentative D call: TRBD2 (6 bases). The CDR3 extends over 15 amino acids. In germline, CDR1 is GTSNPN, CDR2 SVGIG (reference sequence). Trimming removed 4 bases from V and 2 bases from J, with 18 bases in between.

The V call is TRBV6-2 or TRBV6-3, the J call TRBJ1-2, with D maybe TRBD1 (5 bases). This CDR3 comprises 13 residues. V was shortened by 4 bases and J by 7 bases, with 13 bases between the two germline ends. Germline CDR1 is MNHEY and CDR2 is SVGEGT. Here the CDR3 reads CASSFKGAGGYTF. The CDR3 coding sequence is TGTGCCAGCAGTTTTAAAGGGGCCGGTGGCTACACCTTC.

The chain is built from TRBV29-1 and TRBJ2-7, with TRBD1 identical over 11 bases. The V gene's germline CDR1 is SQVTM and CDR2 ANQGSEA. V lost 5 bases and J lost 4; bases outside the gene matches: 4. CDR3 length: 13 residues. Written as DNA, the CDR3 is TGCAGCGTTTCCGGGACAGGGGGATACGAGCAGTACTTC. Translating gives CSVSGTGGYEQYF.

The genes are TRBV5-4 and TRBJ1-2, with 8 bases matching TRBD1. The ends lost 3 bases at V and 6 bases at J; junction bases unmatched: 1. The length of the CDR3 is 12 residues. Germline V gene data show CDR1 as SGHNT and CDR2 as YYREEE (reference sequence). The CDR3 nucleotides are TGTGCCAGCAGCTCGACAGGGGATGGCTACACCTTC. It codes for CASSSTGDGYTF.

This clone was counted ten times or more. The rearrangement joins TRBV13 to TRBJ2-7; TRBD2 is a possible D gene (5 bases). V gave up 6 bases and J gave up 3 bases, with 12 bases separating them. This CDR3 has 13 residues. Germline-derived CDR1 and CDR2 are PRHDT and FYEKMQ (reference sequence). The DNA for the CDR3 is TGTGCCAGCAGTCATCTTGCGGGCTACGAGCAGTACTTC. Amino acids: CASSHLAGYEQYF.

This chain links TRBV29-1 with TRBJ1-3; 7 bases agree with TRBD1. This CDR3 spans 14 amino acids. The trim removed 7 bases at V and 0 bases at J, leaving 6 bases unmatched. Germline V gene lookup returns CDR1 SQVTM and CDR2 ANQGSEA. DNA of the CDR3: TGCAGCGCTAAACCAGGGGGCTCTGGAAACACCATATATTTT. This codes for CSAKPGGSGNTIYF.

This chain joins TRBV19 and TRBJ2-3, with TRBD2 matching over 10 bases. Per germline, CDR1 LNHDA and CDR2 SQIVND (reference sequence). Losses at the gene ends were 3 bases for V and 4 bases for J; bases not matched to a gene: 7. The CDR3 is 16 amino acids. DNA for the CDR3: TGTGCCAGTAGTATCTGGCCTAGCGGGAGCCCAGATACGCAGTATTTT. This encodes CASSIWPSGSPDTQYF.

V gene TRBV2 combines with J gene TRBJ2-7, with TRBD1 identical over 7 bases. Germline CDR1 SNHLY, CDR2 FYNNEI. After removal of 6 bases from V and 2 bases from J, the junction contained 10 bases not matched to a gene. This CDR3 comprises 15 residues. The CDR3 DNA is TGTGCCAGCAGACCGGACAGGCAGCACACCTACGAGCAGTACTTC. This encodes CASRPDRQHTYEQYF. The full variable domain, its missing parts supplied by reference TRBV2 and TRBJ2-7, is EPEVTQTPSHQVTQMGQEVILRCVPISNHLYFYWYRQILGQKVEFLVSFYNNEISEKSEIFDDQFSVERPDGSNFTLKIRSTKLEDSAMYFCASRPDRQHTYEQYFGPGTRLTVT.

The count of this clone is one. The chain uses TRBV2 and TRBJ1-4; TRBD1 might be the D (5 bases). V lost 5 bases and J 8 bases, leaving 15 bases between the germline ends. This CDR3 comprises 14 residues. Germline V gives CDR1 SNHLY, CDR2 FYNNEI. The CDR3 coding sequence is TGTGCCAGCAGTCCCGGGACTGACCAGGAAAAACTGTTTTTT. This gives the protein CASSPGTDQEKLFF.

A single count supports this clone. The chain is built from TRBV5-5 and TRBJ1-1, with TRBD1 matching 7 bases. Germline CDR1 reads SGHKS; CDR2 reads YYEKEE (reference sequence). J lost 1 base, V lost 4 bases, and 7 bases had no gene match. The CDR3 consists of 15 residues. This chain's CDR3 is CASSLRDSTNTEAFF. CDR3 sequence (DNA): TGTGCCAGCAGCCTACGGGACAGTACGAACACTGAAGCTTTCTTT.

This chain connects TRBV6-5 to TRBJ1-1; D gene unclear. The CDR3 has 13 residues. Per germline, CDR1 MNHEY and CDR2 SVGAGI. Trimming stripped 7 bases from V and 5 bases from J, with 14 bases between. CDR3 sequence (DNA): TGTGCCAGCACCTCCTCTGGAGGTACTGAAGCTTTCTTT. This translates into CASTSSGGTEAFF.

This sequence joins TRBV10-3 and TRBJ1-1; D unresolved. Per the germline V gene, CDR1 is ENHRY and CDR2 is SYGVKD. This CDR3 contains 14 residues. Trimming removed 2 bases at V and 0 bases at J, with 7 bases between. The CDR3 nucleotides read TGTGCCATCAGTGAGCAGATTATGAACACTGAAGCTTTCTTT. Translated, it gives CAISEQIMNTEAFF.

This clone showed up just a few times. The V and J genes are TRBV19 and TRBJ1-2; tentative D call: TRBD1 (6 bases). Germline CDR1 reads LNHDA; CDR2 reads SQIVND (reference sequence). The CDR3 spans 13 residues. Trimming shortened V by 9 bases and J by 4 bases, and 15 bases separated the two germline ends. CDR3 loop: CASRTQGFYGYTF. The CDR3, as DNA: TGTGCCAGCAGAACACAGGGTTTCTATGGCTACACCTTC.

V usage is TRBV10-3 and J usage is TRBJ1-1, with a tentative D call TRBD1 (5 bases). Germline loops: CDR1 ENHRY, CDR2 SYGVKD. This CDR3 region has 14 residues. With 4 bases removed from V and 2 bases from J, the gap between germline ends came to 11 bases. As DNA, the CDR3 is TGTGCCATCAGTGGGGCCCAGGGCAACACTGAAGCTTTCTTT. Amino acids: CAISGAQGNTEAFF.

This chain joins TRBV18 and TRBJ1-1; D call uncertain. Per germline, CDR1 KGHSH and CDR2 LQKENI. Between the trimmed V and J ends, which lost 4 bases and 1 base, there was a span of 7 bases. The CDR3 sequence is 13 residues long. In DNA form, the CDR3 reads TGTGCCAGCTCACAAGCTGGGAACACTGAAGCTTTCTTT. This gives the protein CASSQAGNTEAFF.

Turning to this clone: Other DNA sequences of this sample code for an identical CDR3. The rearrangement links TRBV24-1 to TRBJ2-1; 12 positions match TRBD2. The CDR3 is 17 residues long. CDR1 KGHDR and CDR2 SFDVKD come from the germline V gene. V lost 3 bases and J lost 7; bases outside the gene matches: 9. CDR3 DNA sequence: TGTGCCACCAGTGATCTGATGACTAGCGGGGGTGATAATGAGCAGTTCTTC. Translated, it gives CATSDLMTSGGDNEQFF.

This chain links TRBV14 with TRBJ2-1; 7 bases map to TRBD2. Losses at the gene ends were 5 bases for V and 14 bases for J; bases not matched to a gene: 12. The CDR3 contains 13 residues. In germline, CDR1 is SGHDN, CDR2 FVKESK. The CDR3 region has the DNA TGTGCCAGCAGCGGCACTAGTGGACTAGAGAAGTTCTTC. Amino acid sequence: CASSGTSGLEKFF. Full variable domain (rest looked up from reference TRBV14 and TRBJ2-1): EAGVTQFPSHSVIEKGQTVTLRCDPISGHDNLYWYRRVMGKEIKFLLHFVKESKQDESGMPNNRFLAERTGGTYSTLKVQPAELEDSGVYFCASSGTSGLEKFFGPGTRLTVL.

The chain has TRBV19 and TRBJ2-7, with 9 positions matching TRBD1. The germline CDR1 and CDR2 sequences are LNHDA and SQIVND (reference sequence). The CDR3 totals 15 residues. V lost 6 bases and J lost 2; bases outside the gene matches: 8. CDR3: CASSIPGQGPYEQYF. CDR3 DNA sequence: TGTGCCAGTAGCATTCCGGGACAGGGTCCCTACGAGCAGTACTTC. Using reference TRBV19 and TRBJ2-7 for the parts outside the CDR3, the full variable domain is DGGITQSPKYLFRKEGQNVTLSCEQNLNHDAMYWYRQDPGQGLRLIYYSQIVNDFQKGDIAEGYSVSREKKESFPLTVTSAQKNPTAFYLCASSIPGQGPYEQYFGPGTRLTVT.